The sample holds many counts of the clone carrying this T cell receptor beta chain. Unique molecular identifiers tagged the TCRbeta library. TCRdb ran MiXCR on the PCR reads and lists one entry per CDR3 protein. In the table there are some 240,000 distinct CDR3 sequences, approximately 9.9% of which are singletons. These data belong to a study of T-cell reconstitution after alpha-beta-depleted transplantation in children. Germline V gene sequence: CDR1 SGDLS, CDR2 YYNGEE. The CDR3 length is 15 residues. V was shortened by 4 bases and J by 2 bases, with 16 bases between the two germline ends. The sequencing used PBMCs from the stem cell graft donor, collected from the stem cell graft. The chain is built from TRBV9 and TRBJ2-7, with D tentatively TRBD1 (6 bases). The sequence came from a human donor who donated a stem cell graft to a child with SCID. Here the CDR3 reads CASSRGAGATYEQYF. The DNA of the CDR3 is TGTGCCAGCAGCCGAGGAGCAGGGGCTACCTACGAGCAGTACTTC.